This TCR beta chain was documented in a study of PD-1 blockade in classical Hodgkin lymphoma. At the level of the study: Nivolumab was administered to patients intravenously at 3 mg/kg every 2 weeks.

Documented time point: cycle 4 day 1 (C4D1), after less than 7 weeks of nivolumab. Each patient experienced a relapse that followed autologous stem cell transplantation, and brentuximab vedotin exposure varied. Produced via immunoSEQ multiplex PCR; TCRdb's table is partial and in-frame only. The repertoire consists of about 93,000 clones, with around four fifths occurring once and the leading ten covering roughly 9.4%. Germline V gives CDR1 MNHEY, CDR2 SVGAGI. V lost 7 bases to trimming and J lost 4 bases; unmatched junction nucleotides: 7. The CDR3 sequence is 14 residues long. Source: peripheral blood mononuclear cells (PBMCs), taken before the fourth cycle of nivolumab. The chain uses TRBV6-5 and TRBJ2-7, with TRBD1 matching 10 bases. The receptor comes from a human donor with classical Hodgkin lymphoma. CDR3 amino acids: CASNPPGQGYEQYF. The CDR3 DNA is TGTGCCAGCAACCCCCCGGGACAGGGGTACGAGCAGTACTTC.